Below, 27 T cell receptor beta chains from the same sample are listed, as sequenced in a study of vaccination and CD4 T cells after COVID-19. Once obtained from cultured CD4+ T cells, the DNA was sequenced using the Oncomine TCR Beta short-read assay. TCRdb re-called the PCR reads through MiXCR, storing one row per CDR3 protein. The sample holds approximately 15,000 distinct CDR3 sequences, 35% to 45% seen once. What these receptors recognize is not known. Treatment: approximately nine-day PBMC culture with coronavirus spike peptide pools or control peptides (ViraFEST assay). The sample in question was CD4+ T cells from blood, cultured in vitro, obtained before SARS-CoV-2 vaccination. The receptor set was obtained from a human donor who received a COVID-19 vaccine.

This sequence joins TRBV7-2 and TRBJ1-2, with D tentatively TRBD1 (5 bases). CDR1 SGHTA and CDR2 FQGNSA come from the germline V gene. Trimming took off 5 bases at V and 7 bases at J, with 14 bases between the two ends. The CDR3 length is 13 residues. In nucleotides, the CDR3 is TGTGCCAGCAGCCCCGGCTGGGGGGGTGGCTACACCTTC. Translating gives CASSPGWGGGYTF.

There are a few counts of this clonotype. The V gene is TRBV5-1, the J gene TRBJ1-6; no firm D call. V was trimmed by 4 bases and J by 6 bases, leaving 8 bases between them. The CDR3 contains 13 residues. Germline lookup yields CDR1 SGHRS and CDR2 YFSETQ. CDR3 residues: CASSPNGNSPLHF. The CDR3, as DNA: TGCGCCAGCAGCCCGAATGGTAATTCACCCCTCCACTTT.

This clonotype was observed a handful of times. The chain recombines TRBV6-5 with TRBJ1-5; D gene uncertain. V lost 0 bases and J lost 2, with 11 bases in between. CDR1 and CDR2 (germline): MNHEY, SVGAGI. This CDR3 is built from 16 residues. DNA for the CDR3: TGTGCCAGCAGTTACTCGCGAGGGAAGGGCAATCAGCCCCAGCATTTT. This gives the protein CASSYSRGKGNQPQHF.

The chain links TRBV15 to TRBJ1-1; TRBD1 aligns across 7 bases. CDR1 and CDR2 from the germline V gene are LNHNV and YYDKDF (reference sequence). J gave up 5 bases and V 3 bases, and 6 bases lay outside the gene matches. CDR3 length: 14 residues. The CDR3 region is CATSSDRVGTEAFF. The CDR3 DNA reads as TGTGCCACCAGCAGCGACAGGGTAGGGACTGAAGCTTTCTTT. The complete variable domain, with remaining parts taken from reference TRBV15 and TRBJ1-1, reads DAMVIQNPRYQVTQFGKPVTLSCSQTLNHNVMYWYQQKSSQAPKLLFHYYDKDFNNEADTPDNFQSRRPNTSFCFLDIRSPGLGDTAMYLCATSSDRVGTEAFFGQGTRLTVV.

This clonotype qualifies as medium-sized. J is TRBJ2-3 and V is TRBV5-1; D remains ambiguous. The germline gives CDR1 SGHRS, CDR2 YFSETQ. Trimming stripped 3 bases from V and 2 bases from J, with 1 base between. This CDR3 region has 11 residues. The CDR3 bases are TGCGCCAGCAGCTCCACAGATACGCAGTATTTT. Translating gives CASSSTDTQYF.

CDR3 residues: CSARDLGGGSSYEQYF. Here the CDR3 DNA reads TGCAGTGCTAGAGATCTGGGGGGGGGTAGCTCCTACGAGCAGTACTTC. The chain links TRBV20-1 to TRBJ2-7; 7 positions match TRBD2. The CDR3 spans 16 residues. V lost 0 bases, J lost 0 bases, and 8 bases stayed unmatched. CDR1 DFQATT and CDR2 SNEGSKA come from the germline V gene (reference sequence).

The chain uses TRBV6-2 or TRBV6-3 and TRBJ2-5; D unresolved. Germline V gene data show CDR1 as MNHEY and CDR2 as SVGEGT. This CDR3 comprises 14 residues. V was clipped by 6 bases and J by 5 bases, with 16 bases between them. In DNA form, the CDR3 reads TGTGCCAGCAGCCGACGGCACTTTGGGGAGACCCAGTACTTC. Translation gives CASSRRHFGETQYF.

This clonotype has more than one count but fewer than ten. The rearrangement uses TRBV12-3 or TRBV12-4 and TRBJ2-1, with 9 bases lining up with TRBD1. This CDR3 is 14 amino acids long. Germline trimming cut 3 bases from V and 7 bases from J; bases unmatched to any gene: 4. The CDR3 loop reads CASSLGTGLNEQFF. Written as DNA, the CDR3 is TGTGCCAGCAGTTTGGGGACAGGGCTGAATGAGCAGTTCTTC.

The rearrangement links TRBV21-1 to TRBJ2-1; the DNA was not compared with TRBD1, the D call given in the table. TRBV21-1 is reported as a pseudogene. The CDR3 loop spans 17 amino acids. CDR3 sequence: CASSKMNYRGLGDEQFF. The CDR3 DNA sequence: TGTGCCAGCAGCAAAATGAACTACAGGGGGCTCGGCGATGAGCAGTTCTTC.

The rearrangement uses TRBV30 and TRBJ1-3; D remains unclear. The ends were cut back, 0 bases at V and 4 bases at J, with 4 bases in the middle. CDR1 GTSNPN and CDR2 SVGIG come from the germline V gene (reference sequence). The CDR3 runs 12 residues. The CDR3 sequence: CAWSVGGNTIYF. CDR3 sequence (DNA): TGTGCCTGGAGTGTAGGGGGAAACACCATATATTTT.

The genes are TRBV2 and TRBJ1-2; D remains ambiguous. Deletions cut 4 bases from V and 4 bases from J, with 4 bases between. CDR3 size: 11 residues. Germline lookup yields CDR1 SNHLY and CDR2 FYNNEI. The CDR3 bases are TGTGCCAGCAGTGTTGCCTATGGCTACACCTTC. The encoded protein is CASSVAYGYTF.

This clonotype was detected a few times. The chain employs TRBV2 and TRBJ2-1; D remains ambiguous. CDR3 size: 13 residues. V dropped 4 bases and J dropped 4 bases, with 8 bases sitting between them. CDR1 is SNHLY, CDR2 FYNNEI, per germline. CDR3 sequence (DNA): TGTGCCAGCAGTGTTAACGGGTACAATGAGCAGTTCTTC. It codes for CASSVNGYNEQFF.

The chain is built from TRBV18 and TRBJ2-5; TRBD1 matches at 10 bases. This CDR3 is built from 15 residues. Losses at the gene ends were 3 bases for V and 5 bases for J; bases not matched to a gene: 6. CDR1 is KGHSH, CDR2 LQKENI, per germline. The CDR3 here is CASSPRQGARETQYF. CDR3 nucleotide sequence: TGTGCCAGCTCACCTAGACAGGGGGCAAGGGAGACCCAGTACTTC.

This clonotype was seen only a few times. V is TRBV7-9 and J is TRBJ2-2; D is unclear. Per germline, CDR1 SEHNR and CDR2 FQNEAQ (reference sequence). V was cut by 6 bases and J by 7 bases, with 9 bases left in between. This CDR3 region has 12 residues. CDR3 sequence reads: CASSQNVGELFF. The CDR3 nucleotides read TGTGCCAGCAGTCAAAACGTCGGGGAGCTGTTTTTT.

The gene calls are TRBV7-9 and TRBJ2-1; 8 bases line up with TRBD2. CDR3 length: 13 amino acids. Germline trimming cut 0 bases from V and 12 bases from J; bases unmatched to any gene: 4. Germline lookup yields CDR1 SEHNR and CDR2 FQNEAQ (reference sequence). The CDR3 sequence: CASSLALAGGQFF. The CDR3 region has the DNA TGTGCCAGCAGCTTAGCTCTGGCGGGGGGGCAGTTCTTC.

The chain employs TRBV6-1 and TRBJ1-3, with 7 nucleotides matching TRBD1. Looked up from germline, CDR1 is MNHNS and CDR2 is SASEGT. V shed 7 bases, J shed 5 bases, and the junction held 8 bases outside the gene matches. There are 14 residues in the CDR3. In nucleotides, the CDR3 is TGTGCCAGCAAGTTGAGGGGGCCCAGAAACACCATATATTTT. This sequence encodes CASKLRGPRNTIYF.

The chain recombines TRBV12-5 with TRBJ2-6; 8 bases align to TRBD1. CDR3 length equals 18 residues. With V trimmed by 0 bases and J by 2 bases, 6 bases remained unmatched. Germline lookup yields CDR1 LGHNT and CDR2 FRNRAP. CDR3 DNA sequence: TGTGCTAGTGGTTTGGTACGGCCAGGGGGCACTGGGGCCAACGTCCTGACTTTC. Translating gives CASGLVRPGGTGANVLTF.

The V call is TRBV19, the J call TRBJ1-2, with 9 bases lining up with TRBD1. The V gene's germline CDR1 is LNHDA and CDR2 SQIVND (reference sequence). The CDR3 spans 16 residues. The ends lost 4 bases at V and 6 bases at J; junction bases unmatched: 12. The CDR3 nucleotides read TGTGCCAGTAGTACCTGGACAGGGACAGGGATGAATGGCTACACCTTC. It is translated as CASSTWTGTGMNGYTF.

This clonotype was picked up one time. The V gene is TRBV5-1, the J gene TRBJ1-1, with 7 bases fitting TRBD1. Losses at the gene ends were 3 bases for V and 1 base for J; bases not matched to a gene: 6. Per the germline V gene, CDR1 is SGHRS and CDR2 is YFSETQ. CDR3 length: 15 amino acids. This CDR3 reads CASSSPYRGNTEAFF. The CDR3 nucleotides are TGCGCCAGCAGCTCACCATACAGGGGGAACACTGAAGCTTTCTTT.

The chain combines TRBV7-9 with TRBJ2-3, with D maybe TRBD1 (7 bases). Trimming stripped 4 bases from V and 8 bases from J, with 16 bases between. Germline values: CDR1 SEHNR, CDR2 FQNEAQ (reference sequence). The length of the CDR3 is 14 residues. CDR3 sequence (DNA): TGTGCCAGCAGCTCCCAGGGGGGTAAGGGTACGCAGTATTTT. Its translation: CASSSQGGKGTQYF.

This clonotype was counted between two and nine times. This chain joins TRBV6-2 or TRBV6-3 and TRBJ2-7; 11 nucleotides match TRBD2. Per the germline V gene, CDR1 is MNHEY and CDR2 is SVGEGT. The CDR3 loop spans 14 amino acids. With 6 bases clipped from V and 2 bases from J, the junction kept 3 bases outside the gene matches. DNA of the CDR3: TGTGCCAGCAGGCTTAGCGGGGGGGCCTACGAGCAGTACTTC. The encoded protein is CASRLSGGAYEQYF.

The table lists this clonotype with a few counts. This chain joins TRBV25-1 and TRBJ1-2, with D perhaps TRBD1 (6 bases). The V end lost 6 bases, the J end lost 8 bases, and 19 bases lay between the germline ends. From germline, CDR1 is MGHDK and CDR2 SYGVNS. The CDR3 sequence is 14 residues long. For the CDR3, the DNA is TGTGCCAGCAGCTCCCCGGGACACCGGAGCGGCTACACCTTC. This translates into CASSSPGHRSGYTF.

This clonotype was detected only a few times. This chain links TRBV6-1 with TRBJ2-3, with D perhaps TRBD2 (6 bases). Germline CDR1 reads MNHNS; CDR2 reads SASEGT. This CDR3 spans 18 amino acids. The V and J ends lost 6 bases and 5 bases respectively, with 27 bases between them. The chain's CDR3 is CASSRSVPGLGGVDTQYF. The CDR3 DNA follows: TGTGCCAGCAGCCGATCGGTACCGGGACTCGGAGGTGTAGATACGCAGTATTTT.

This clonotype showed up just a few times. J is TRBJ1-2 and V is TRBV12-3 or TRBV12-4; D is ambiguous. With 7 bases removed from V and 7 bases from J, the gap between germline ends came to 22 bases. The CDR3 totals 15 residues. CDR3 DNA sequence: TGTGCCAGCACCCTCCTCAGCGGACTTGGTGGTGGCTACACCTTC. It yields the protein CASTLLSGLGGGYTF.

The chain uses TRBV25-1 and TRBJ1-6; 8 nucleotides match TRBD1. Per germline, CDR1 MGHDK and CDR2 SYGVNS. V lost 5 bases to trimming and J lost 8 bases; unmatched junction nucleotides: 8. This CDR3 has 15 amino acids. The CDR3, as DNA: TGTGCCAGCAGTTCCGGACAGGGCCATCATTCACCCCTCCACTTT. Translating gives CASSSGQGHHSPLHF.

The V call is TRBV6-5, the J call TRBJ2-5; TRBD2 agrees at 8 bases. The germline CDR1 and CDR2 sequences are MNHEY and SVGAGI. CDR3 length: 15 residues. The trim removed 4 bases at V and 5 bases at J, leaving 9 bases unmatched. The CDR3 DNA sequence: TGTGCCAGCAGTTCCCGAGGCGGGGGGTTGGAGACCCAGTACTTC. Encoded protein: CASSSRGGGLETQYF.

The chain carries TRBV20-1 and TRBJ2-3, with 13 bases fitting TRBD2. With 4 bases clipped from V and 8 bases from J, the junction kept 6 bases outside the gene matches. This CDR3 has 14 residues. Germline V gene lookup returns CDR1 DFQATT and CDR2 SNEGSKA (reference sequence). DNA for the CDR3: TGCAGTGCTACCCCGGGACTAGCGGGAATTACGCAGTATTTT. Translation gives CSATPGLAGITQYF.